This T cell receptor (beta chain) was recovered during a study of cytomegalovirus exposure and HLA in healthy donors. Clones were sequenced by immunoSEQ multiplex PCR, and TCRdb holds only the in-frame ones, with some missing. Of roughly 260,000 clones listed, around 87% are singletons. In its sample, this clone was seen a few times. The CDR3 consists of 12 residues. Germline CDR1 SNHLY, CDR2 FYNNEI. V was clipped by 6 bases and J by 8 bases, with 10 bases between them. The TCR sequence derives from a man younger than 35 in good health and CMV-seronegative. This chain connects TRBV2 to TRBJ1-4; D is ambiguous. Sequences were obtained from PBMCs. This chain's CDR3 is CASSVSVEKLFF. Written as DNA, the CDR3 is TGTGCCAGCAGCGTCTCCGTCGAAAAACTGTTTTTT.